This T cell receptor (beta chain) was profiled in a study of T cell changes during pregnancy in multiple sclerosis (dated by TCRdb to about 2019). Turning to the overall study: Changes in the T cell repertoire over the course of pregnancy were examined in this study in women with multiple sclerosis.

The CDR3 covers 12 residues, taking in both the cysteine and the phenylalanine. Only the CDR3 DNA is retained, 36 bases long and in frame from the first base. V loses 5 bases, J loses 4 bases, and the germline ends lie 9 bases apart. Via the germline V gene, CDR1 is KGHSH and CDR2 LQKENI. Notes on this clone: Its antigen is currently not known. No quality values exist for individual bases; no much larger clone is one base distant.

Libraries came from the immunoSEQ multiplex PCR assay. TCRdb mirrors the immuneACCESS table, restricted to in-frame sequences. Some clones are absent from its copies; in checked studies, under half trace to an unresolved V gene, and the reason for the others is unknown. Within this sample are roughly 80,000 clones, with about 90% of them counted one time only. Roughly 1.4% of the sample goes to the ten largest clones. The receptor was isolated from a female donor with multiple sclerosis, enrolled in a pregnancy study. The sequenced sample was peripheral blood, obtained before pregnancy. This sequence uses TRBV18 and TRBJ2-7; a tentative D call is TRBD1 (5 bases match). The CDR3 reads CASSTQGYEQYF. The sequenced DNA is TGTGCCAGCTCAACGCAGGGTTACGAGCAGTACTTC.